This T cell receptor beta chain is drawn from a study of shared clonotypes between healthy human individuals. At least ten counts were recorded for this clone. Its antigen is still unknown. CD4+ cells were split into CD45RA+ naive and CD45RA-negative memory subsets. Study-wide results and limits: A small donor pool kept down the genetic and exposure-history diversity that was represented. Naive subsets typically showed greater estimated richness than memory subsets.

Method: immunoSEQ multiplex PCR; TCRdb's copy keeps in-frame clones and lacks some. The sample gives around 350,000 clones, more than 60% of which show up once; about 10% is in the top ten. The germline V gene encodes CDR1 MNHEY and CDR2 SMNVEV (reference sequence). This CDR3 has 16 amino acids. The V end was cut by 1 base, the J end by 1 base, with 14 bases between. Material: memory CD4+ T cells sorted from blood. Noted subset: CD45RA-negative fraction. This receptor was identified in a man younger than 40 in good health. V gene TRBV27 combines with J gene TRBJ2-7; D gene ambiguous. CDR3 sequence (DNA): TGTGCCAGCAGTTTATTGGGCAATACCCCTTCCTACGAGCAGTACTTC. Amino acids: CASSLLGNTPSYEQYF.